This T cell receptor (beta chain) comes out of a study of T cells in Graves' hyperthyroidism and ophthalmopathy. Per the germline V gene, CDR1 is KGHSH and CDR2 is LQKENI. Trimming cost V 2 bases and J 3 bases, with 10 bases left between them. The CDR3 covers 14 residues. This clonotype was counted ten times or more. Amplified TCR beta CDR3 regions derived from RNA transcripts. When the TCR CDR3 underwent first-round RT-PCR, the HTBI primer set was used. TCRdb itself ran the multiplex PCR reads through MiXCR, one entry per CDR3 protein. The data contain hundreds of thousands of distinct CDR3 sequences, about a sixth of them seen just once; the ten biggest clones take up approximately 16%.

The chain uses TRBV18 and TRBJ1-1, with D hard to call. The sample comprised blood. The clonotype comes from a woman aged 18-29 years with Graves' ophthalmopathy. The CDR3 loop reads CASSPVGGDTEAFF. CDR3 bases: TGTGCCAGCTCACCAGTCGGTGGGGACACTGAAGCTTTCTTT.